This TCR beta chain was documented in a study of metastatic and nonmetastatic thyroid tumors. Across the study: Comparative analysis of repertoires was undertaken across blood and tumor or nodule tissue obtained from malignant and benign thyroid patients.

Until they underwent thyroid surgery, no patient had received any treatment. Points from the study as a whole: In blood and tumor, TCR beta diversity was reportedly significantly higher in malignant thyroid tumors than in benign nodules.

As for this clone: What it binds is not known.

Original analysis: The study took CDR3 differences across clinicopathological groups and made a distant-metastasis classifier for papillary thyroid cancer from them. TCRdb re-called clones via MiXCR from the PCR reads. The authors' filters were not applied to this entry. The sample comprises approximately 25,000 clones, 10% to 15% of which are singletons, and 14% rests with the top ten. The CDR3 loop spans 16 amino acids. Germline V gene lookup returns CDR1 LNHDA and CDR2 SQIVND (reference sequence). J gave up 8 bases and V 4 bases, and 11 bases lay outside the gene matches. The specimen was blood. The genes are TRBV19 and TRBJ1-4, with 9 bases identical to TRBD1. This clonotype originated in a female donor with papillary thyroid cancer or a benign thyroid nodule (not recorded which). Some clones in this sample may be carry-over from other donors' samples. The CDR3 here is CASSTLAGTGYEKLFF. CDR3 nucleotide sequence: TGTGCCAGTAGTACTCTAGCCGGGACAGGGTACGAAAAACTGTTTTTT. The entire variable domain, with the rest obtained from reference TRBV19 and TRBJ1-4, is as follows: DGGITQSPKYLFRKEGQNVTLSCEQNLNHDAMYWYRQDPGQGLRLIYYSQIVNDFQKGDIAEGYSVSREKKESFPLTVTSAQKNPTAFYLCASSTLAGTGYEKLFFGSGTQLSVL.